These 31 T cell receptor beta chains came from one sample sequenced in a study of blood T cell repertoires in COVID-19. Here immunoSEQ multiplex PCR was the method, and the copy in TCRdb shows in-frame clones only, minus some. The sample holds some 220,000 clones, approximately 80% seen once. The specimen sequenced was peripheral blood. Receptors originate from a human donor in a cohort sampled during active COVID-19.

The V and J genes are TRBV5-1 and TRBJ1-2; TRBD1 matches at 11 bases. With 0 bases clipped from V and 7 bases from J, the junction kept 2 bases outside the gene matches. This CDR3 has 14 amino acids. Germline V gene sequence: CDR1 SGHRS, CDR2 YFSETQ. The CDR3 loop reads CASSLAGQGVGYTF. The CDR3 DNA reads as TGCGCCAGCAGCTTGGCGGGACAGGGGGTTGGCTACACCTTC.

The V and J genes are TRBV27 and TRBJ2-2; D possibly corresponds to TRBD2 (5 bases). The CDR3 extends over 17 amino acids. Germline assignment: CDR1 MNHEY and CDR2 SMNVEV (reference sequence). Trimming left V 3 bases short and J 4 bases short, with 18 bases between. CDR3 in DNA: TGTGCCAGCAGTTTTCAGCTCGGGGAGAGGGTCACCGGGGAGCTGTTTTTT. Translated: CASSFQLGERVTGELFF.

The chain couples TRBV7-3 to TRBJ2-6; D uncertain. Germline-derived CDR1 and CDR2 are SGHTA and FQGTGA. The CDR3 sequence is 14 residues long. V lost 6 bases to trimming and J lost 0 bases, with 6 bases between them. The CDR3 region is CASRSSSGANVLTF. CDR3 sequence (DNA): TGTGCCAGCAGGTCTAGCTCTGGGGCCAACGTCCTGACTTTC.

The chain recombines TRBV10-2 with TRBJ2-1; D is perhaps TRBD1 (5 bases). This CDR3 is 16 amino acids long. Germline loops: CDR1 WSHSY, CDR2 SAAADI. V dropped 3 bases and J dropped 5 bases, with 17 bases sitting between them. The CDR3 DNA sequence: TGCGCCAGCAGTGACTATAGCTCAATGGGGCACAATGAGCAGTTCTTC. Translation gives CASSDYSSMGHNEQFF.

This clone showed up just once. The rearrangement uses TRBV7-2 and TRBJ1-2, with a weak D call TRBD1 (6 bases). The V and J ends lost 7 bases and 3 bases respectively, with 15 bases between them. The CDR3 has 14 residues. The germline CDR1 and CDR2 sequences are SGHTA and FQGNSA. For the CDR3, the DNA is TGTGCCAGCAAACCTGACAGGTCGTACTATGGCTACACCTTC. Translation: CASKPDRSYYGYTF.

V gene TRBV28 combines with J gene TRBJ2-1; 9 positions match TRBD1. The CDR3 totals 13 residues. Germline CDR1 reads MDHEN; CDR2 reads SYDVKM. Trimming cost V 8 bases and J 9 bases; bases outside gene matches: 8. The chain's CDR3 is CASLPGQGGEQFF. CDR3 sequence (DNA): TGTGCCAGCTTACCGGGACAGGGCGGTGAGCAGTTCTTC.

The chain links TRBV7-9 to TRBJ2-1, with 9 bases matching TRBD2. V was clipped by 1 base and J by 9 bases; unmatched bases: 4. Per germline, CDR1 SEHNR and CDR2 FQNEAQ (reference sequence). The CDR3 has 14 amino acids. CDR3 in amino acids: CASSLVGTSPEQFF. The CDR3 DNA sequence: TGTGCCAGCAGCTTAGTAGGGACTAGCCCTGAGCAGTTCTTC.

This sequence joins TRBV3-1 (or the pseudogene TRBV3-2) and TRBJ2-5, with D possibly matching TRBD2 (6 bases). V was shortened by 6 bases and J by 5 bases, with 13 bases between the two germline ends. The CDR3 has 13 amino acids. From germline, CDR1 is LGHDT and CDR2 YNNKEL (reference sequence). This CDR3 is CASRPTSGETQYF. The CDR3 DNA reads as TGTGCCAGCAGACCGACTAGTGGCGAGACCCAGTACTTC.

This chain joins TRBV6-5 and TRBJ1-2; possible D gene TRBD1, 5 bases. Germline CDR1 MNHEY, CDR2 SVGAGI. CDR3 length equals 13 residues. Trimming removed 6 bases at V and 6 bases at J, with 14 bases between. The CDR3 DNA reads TGTGCCAGCAGCGACGGAGGGGTCAATGGCTACACCTTC. It translates to CASSDGGVNGYTF.

The rearrangement joins TRBV2 to TRBJ2-1, with 14 bases that match TRBD2. Germline-derived CDR1 and CDR2 are SNHLY and FYNNEI. V gave up 5 bases and J gave up 6 bases; unmatched junction bases: 3. This CDR3 comprises 15 residues. The CDR3 DNA reads TGTGCCAGCAGTCCGGGACTAGCGGGAGCCAATGAGCAGTTCTTC. This codes for CASSPGLAGANEQFF.

The V and J genes are TRBV10-1 and TRBJ2-3, with 12 bases matching TRBD2. Trimming removed 4 bases from V and 2 bases from J; junction bases left unmatched: 10. The CDR3 consists of 18 residues. Germline CDR1 and CDR2: WNHNN and SYGVQD (reference sequence). The chain's CDR3 is CASSVKRLAGGVTDTQYF. Here the CDR3 DNA reads TGCGCCAGCAGTGTAAAGAGGCTAGCGGGAGGGGTCACAGATACGCAGTATTTT.

V usage is TRBV24-1 and J usage is TRBJ1-1; a possible D gene is TRBD1 (6 bases). CDR1 and CDR2 from the germline V gene are KGHDR and SFDVKD. This CDR3 spans 14 amino acids. V lost 2 bases and J 1 base, leaving 7 bases between the germline ends. The CDR3 is CATSDSDRNTEAFF. The CDR3 DNA reads as TGTGCCACCAGTGATTCGGACAGGAACACTGAAGCTTTCTTT.

J is TRBJ1-2 and V is TRBV5-1; 10 nucleotides match TRBD1. This CDR3 spans 14 amino acids. V dropped 5 bases and J dropped 4; count of bases not matched to a gene: 5. CDR1 and CDR2 (germline): SGHRS, YFSETQ. The CDR3 bases are TGCGCCAGCAGTGACAGGGGGCAGGTCTATGGCTACACCTTC. It codes for CASSDRGQVYGYTF.

The chain couples TRBV7-9 to TRBJ1-2; 9 positions agree with TRBD1. This CDR3 has 15 amino acids. V lost 1 base to trimming and J lost 7 bases; unmatched junction nucleotides: 7. CDR1 and CDR2 (germline): SEHNR, FQNEAQ (reference sequence). CDR3 bases: TGTGCCAGCAGCTTAGGGACAGGGGTAAAACGTGGCTACACCTTC. Translating it yields CASSLGTGVKRGYTF.

The genes are TRBV6-5 and TRBJ1-1, with D possibly being TRBD1 (5 bases). Germline V gene lookup returns CDR1 MNHEY and CDR2 SVGAGI. V gave up 2 bases and J gave up 8 bases, with 9 bases separating them. The CDR3 consists of 12 residues. CDR3 coding DNA: TGTGCCAGCAGTTACGCGGGGGGGGAAGCTTTCTTT. It encodes CASSYAGGEAFF.

The chain recombines TRBV5-6 with TRBJ2-4; 11 bases align to TRBD1. The CDR3 contains 15 residues. The germline V gene has CDR1 SGHDT and CDR2 YYEEEE. Losses at the gene ends were 2 bases for V and 8 bases for J; bases not matched to a gene: 6. The CDR3 DNA follows: TGTGCCAGCAGCTTCCGGGACAGGGGGGTAGACATTCAGTACTTC. Protein product: CASSFRDRGVDIQYF. Filled out from reference TRBV5-6 and TRBJ2-4, the complete variable domain reads DAGVTQSPTHLIKTRGQQVTLRCSPKSGHDTVSWYQQALGQGPQFIFQYYEEEERQRGNFPDRFSGHQFPNYSSELNVNALLLGDSALYLCASSFRDRGVDIQYFGAGTRLSVL.

The table lists this clone with a count of one. The V and J genes are TRBV2 and TRBJ2-1; 7 nucleotides align to TRBD2. CDR1 is SNHLY, CDR2 FYNNEI, per germline. V gave up 8 bases and J gave up 10 bases; unmatched junction bases: 8. The CDR3 runs to 12 residues. The CDR3 DNA follows: TGTGCCAGCGAGAGTACGGGAGGAGAGCAGTTCTTC. Encoded protein: CASESTGGEQFF.

The V and J genes are TRBV28 and TRBJ1-3; D might be TRBD1 (6 bases). V was clipped by 10 bases and J by 11 bases, with 21 bases between them. From germline, CDR1 is MDHEN and CDR2 SYDVKM. There are 13 residues in the CDR3. CDR3 region: CATDRGGLGAIYF. CDR3 coding DNA: TGTGCCACCGACCGAGGGGGTCTTGGCGCCATATATTTT.

This chain connects TRBV5-5 to TRBJ2-7; TRBD1 might be the D (6 bases). The germline V gene has CDR1 SGHKS and CDR2 YYEKEE (reference sequence). V dropped 6 bases and J dropped 3 bases, with 16 bases sitting between them. The CDR3 runs 14 residues. In DNA, the CDR3 is TGTGCCAGCACGCCCGGGACAAGGGGCTACGAGCAGTACTTC. Translation gives CASTPGTRGYEQYF.

The DNA of the CDR3 is TGTGCCAGCAGCCAACTAGCGGGAGTCACAGATACGCAGTATTTT. Residues: CASSQLAGVTDTQYF. The V gene is TRBV7-9, the J gene TRBJ2-3; TRBD2 matches 11 bases. Germline V gives CDR1 SEHNR, CDR2 FQNEAQ (reference sequence). J was trimmed by 2 bases and V by 5 bases; bases with no gene match: 3. The CDR3 extends over 15 amino acids.

The V gene is TRBV5-1, the J gene TRBJ2-1, with D possibly TRBD2 on 5 matching bases. Germline CDR1 SGHRS, CDR2 YFSETQ. CDR3 length: 16 residues. V lost 5 bases and J 0 bases, leaving 15 bases between the germline ends. CDR3 bases: TGCGCCAGCAGGTCTTTGACTGGGAGCTCCTACAATGAGCAGTTCTTC. Translation: CASRSLTGSSYNEQFF.

In this sample, this clone turned up once. This chain uses TRBV28 with TRBJ1-5; 7 positions agree with TRBD1. The ends lost 6 bases at V and 9 bases at J; junction bases unmatched: 8. Looked up from germline, CDR1 is MDHEN and CDR2 is SYDVKM. The CDR3 extends over 13 amino acids. CDR3 region: CASSPTGPAPQHF. CDR3 nucleotides: TGTGCCAGCAGCCCGACAGGGCCGGCGCCCCAGCATTTT.

The chain carries TRBV19 and TRBJ2-7; D call uncertain. With 5 bases removed from V and 0 bases from J, the gap between germline ends came to 8 bases. The CDR3 contains 13 residues. Germline loops: CDR1 LNHDA, CDR2 SQIVND (reference sequence). This CDR3 is CASSPGSSYEQYF. The CDR3 bases are TGTGCCAGTAGTCCAGGCAGCTCCTACGAGCAGTACTTC.

In DNA, the CDR3 is TGTGCCAGCAGCTTCCCTGGGCAGGGGGCCTACGAGCAGTACTTC. This translates into CASSFPGQGAYEQYF. This sequence joins TRBV11-2 and TRBJ2-7; 7 bases line up with TRBD1. Trimming at V came to 3 bases and at J to 2 bases, leaving 7 bases not matched to a gene. This CDR3 is built from 15 residues. CDR1 and CDR2 (germline): SGHAT, FQNNGV.

This chain connects TRBV4-1 to TRBJ2-5; tentative D call: TRBD1 (6 bases). Germline CDR1 and CDR2: MGHRA and YSYEKL. V was cut by 4 bases and J by 5 bases, with 14 bases left in between. The CDR3 is made up of 14 amino acids. CDR3 sequence: CASSLRTEMETQYF. The CDR3 DNA follows: TGCGCCAGCAGCCTTAGGACAGAAATGGAGACCCAGTACTTC.

The CDR3 is CSASQISSTDTQYF. DNA for the CDR3: TGCAGTGCTAGTCAGATTTCTAGCACAGATACGCAGTATTTT. The V call is TRBV20-1, the J call TRBJ2-3; D not certain. Trimming took off 3 bases at V and 0 bases at J, with 10 bases between the two ends. Germline CDR1 and CDR2: DFQATT and SNEGSKA (reference sequence). This CDR3 has 14 residues.

The chain uses TRBV7-9 and TRBJ2-2, with D possibly being TRBD1 (6 bases). CDR1 and CDR2 (germline): SEHNR, FQNEAQ (reference sequence). The CDR3 consists of 16 residues. The germline V and J ends were trimmed by 6 bases and 5 bases, with 19 bases remaining between them. CDR3 coding DNA: TGTGCCAGCAGGCCTAAATACAGGGTCGGAACCGGGGAGCTGTTTTTT. Protein product: CASRPKYRVGTGELFF.

This clone was counted a few times. The V and J genes are TRBV3-1 (or the pseudogene TRBV3-2) and TRBJ1-2, with 8 positions matching TRBD1. Germline V gives CDR1 LGHDT, CDR2 YNNKEL (reference sequence). This CDR3 is built from 13 residues. J lost 7 bases, V lost 4 bases, and 5 bases had no gene match. The CDR3 region is CASSRGQGRGYTF. The DNA of the CDR3 is TGTGCCAGCAGCCGCGGACAGGGACGTGGCTACACCTTC.

The chain employs TRBV11-3 and TRBJ2-2, with D possibly TRBD2 on 6 matching bases. Deletions cut 4 bases from V and 7 bases from J, with 10 bases between. CDR3 length: 13 residues. In germline, CDR1 is SGHNT, CDR2 YENEEA. CDR3 in DNA: TGTGCCAGCAGCTACCGACTAGACGGGGAGCTGTTTTTT. Translating gives CASSYRLDGELFF.

The gene calls are TRBV6-4 and TRBJ1-2; D gene uncertain. The germline V gene encodes CDR1 MRHNA and CDR2 SNTAGT. V was clipped by 3 bases and J by 2 bases, with 7 bases between them. This CDR3 is 13 amino acids long. In DNA, the CDR3 is TGTGCCAGCAGTGAAACCTACAACTATGGCTACACCTTC. It is translated as CASSETYNYGYTF.

V is TRBV28 and J is TRBJ2-7, with 7 bases fitting TRBD2. CDR1 is MDHEN and CDR2 is SYDVKM in the germline V gene. This CDR3 spans 14 amino acids. V shed 4 bases and J 4 bases; nucleotides not matched to a gene: 7. CDR3 DNA: TGTGCCAGCAGTTCAGGCGGGAGAGAATACGAGCAGTACTTC. Its translation: CASSSGGREYEQYF.